Below, 32 T cell receptor beta chains from the same sample are listed, as sequenced in a study of human T cells and chemical hapten exposure. TCRdb re-called the RACE reads through MiXCR, storing one row per CDR3 protein. The repertoire holds approximately 90,000 distinct CDR3 sequences, with roughly 27% as singletons. This sample's time point: patch test 3, about 24 weeks after DPC sensitization. Treatment denoted: therapeutic diphenylcyclopropenone sensitization with weekly scalp DPC. The sample consisted of whole blood, taken in connection with sensitization to the hapten diphenylcyclopropenone (DPC). These receptors came from a man aged 35 to 55 with alopecia areata. Some clones in this sample may be carry-over from other donors' samples.

The rearrangement joins TRBV28 to TRBJ2-5, with TRBD2 matching 8 bases. CDR1 is MDHEN and CDR2 is SYDVKM in the germline V gene. Trimming cost V 5 bases and J 2 bases; bases outside gene matches: 10. The CDR3 loop spans 16 amino acids. For the CDR3, the DNA is TGTGCCAGCAGTCCCCTCCTAGCGGGCACGCAAGAGACCCAGTACTTC. The encoded protein is CASSPLLAGTQETQYF.

This clonotype was seen only a few times. The chain is built from TRBV6-6 and TRBJ2-1; 8 positions agree with TRBD2. This CDR3 comprises 15 residues. CDR1 is MNHNY, CDR2 SVGAGI, per germline (reference sequence). The junction had 11 bases not matched to a gene; V was cut back by 5 bases and J by 8 bases. As DNA, the CDR3 is TGTGCCAGCAGTGGGACTAGTACAGTGGTGCATGAGCAGTTCTTC. It yields the protein CASSGTSTVVHEQFF.

This clonotype was picked up a small number of times. The chain carries TRBV28 and TRBJ2-7; TRBD1 is a possible D gene (7 bases). This CDR3 region has 13 residues. V lost 8 bases and J 2 bases, leaving 13 bases between the germline ends. Per the germline V gene, CDR1 is MDHEN and CDR2 is SYDVKM. The CDR3 here is CASCGTVAYEQYF. Here the CDR3 DNA reads TGTGCCAGCTGCGGGACAGTAGCCTACGAGCAGTACTTC. Based on the CDR3 plus reference TRBV28 and TRBJ2-7, the full variable domain is DVKVTQSSRYLVKRTGEKVFLECVQDMDHENMFWYRQDPGLGLRLIYFSYDVKMKEKGDIPEGYSVSREKKERFSLILESASTNQTSMYLCASCGTVAYEQYFGPGTRLTVT.

V usage is TRBV7-2 and J usage is TRBJ1-6; D is possibly TRBD1 (6 bases). Germline V gene data show CDR1 as SGHTA and CDR2 as FQGNSA. The CDR3 has 15 residues. V lost 3 bases, J lost 3 bases, and 9 bases lay in between. CDR3 sequence (DNA): TGTGCCAGCAGCTTGACAGGACTCTATAATTCACCCCTCCACTTT. Translated, it gives CASSLTGLYNSPLHF.

This clonotype showed up just a few times. The chain carries TRBV11-2 and TRBJ2-7; TRBD1 aligns across 9 bases. The J segment lost 4 bases and the V segment lost 5 bases, leaving 12 bases of the junction unmatched. This CDR3 comprises 16 residues. Germline V gene sequence: CDR1 SGHAT, CDR2 FQNNGV. The CDR3 sequence is CASSLNDRDREYEQYF. The CDR3 nucleotides are TGTGCCAGCAGCCTTAACGACCGGGACAGGGAATACGAGCAGTACTTC.

This rearrangement joins TRBV6-1 to TRBJ2-7; TRBD2 matches 12 bases. Germline assignment: CDR1 MNHNS and CDR2 SASEGT. The CDR3 loop spans 17 amino acids. V gave up 6 bases and J gave up 3 bases; unmatched junction bases: 12. The CDR3 DNA reads TGTGCCAGCAGGAAGTCCAGGACTAGCGGGATGATCTACGAGCAGTACTTC. It translates to CASRKSRTSGMIYEQYF.

This chain links TRBV3-1 with TRBJ1-5; D gene uncertain. V was cut by 8 bases and J by 0 bases, with 20 bases left in between. Germline V lookup: CDR1 LGHDT, CDR2 YNNKEL (reference sequence). The CDR3 has 17 amino acids. The CDR3 DNA sequence: TGTGCCAGCGGACCTGAGGGTAGGAGAGTTAGCAATCAGCCCCAGCATTTT. This translates into CASGPEGRRVSNQPQHF.

CDR3 sequence: CASSVAGRDPDTQYF. The CDR3 coding sequence is TGTGCCAGCAGCGTAGCGGGCAGGGATCCAGATACGCAGTATTTT. The gene calls are TRBV13 and TRBJ2-3, with 7 bases aligning to TRBD2. Trimming took 5 bases from V and 4 from J; bases not matched to a gene: 9. This CDR3 spans 15 amino acids. Per germline, CDR1 PRHDT and CDR2 FYEKMQ (reference sequence). The entire variable domain, with the rest obtained from reference TRBV13 and TRBJ2-3, is as follows: AAGVIQSPRHLIKEKRETATLKCYPIPRHDTVYWYQQGPGQDPQFLISFYEKMQSDKGSIPDRFSAQQFSDYHSELNMSSLELGDSALYFCASSVAGRDPDTQYFGPGTRLTVL.

This clonotype showed up just a few times. CDR3 protein: CSAGAIGNNEQFF. The CDR3 bases are TGCAGTGCCGGGGCCATAGGAAACAATGAGCAGTTCTTC. V usage is TRBV20-1 and J usage is TRBJ2-1; D tentatively reads TRBD1 or TRBD2 (5 bases each). Trimming cost V 6 bases and J 5 bases, with 14 bases left between them. The CDR3 length is 13 residues. Germline V gene data show CDR1 as DFQATT and CDR2 as SNEGSKA (reference sequence).

This clonotype is medium-sized by share. This chain uses TRBV12-3 or TRBV12-4 with TRBJ2-1, with D uncertain. The CDR3 is 13 amino acids. The germline V and J ends were trimmed by 6 bases and 5 bases, with 11 bases remaining between them. CDR3 in amino acids: CASSLFRNNEQFF. For the CDR3, the DNA is TGTGCCAGCAGCCTTTTTCGTAACAATGAGCAGTTCTTC.

This chain connects TRBV6-5 to TRBJ2-6, with D possibly TRBD1 on 5 matching bases. V was cut by 0 bases and J by 2 bases, with 8 bases left in between. CDR1 and CDR2 from the germline V gene are MNHEY and SVGAGI. The CDR3 contains 16 residues. DNA of the CDR3: TGTGCCAGCAGTTACTCGATAGGGGCTGGGGCCAACGTCCTGACTTTC. Encoded protein: CASSYSIGAGANVLTF.

V gene TRBV6-6 combines with J gene TRBJ1-2, with 7 bases that match TRBD1. Germline values: CDR1 MNHNY, CDR2 SVGAGI (reference sequence). The length of the CDR3 is 14 residues. V gave up 7 bases and J gave up 4 bases; unmatched junction bases: 9. The CDR3 DNA sequence: TGTGCCAGCACCCCAAAGGACAGGCGCTATGGCTACACCTTC. As protein: CASTPKDRRYGYTF.

The chain joins TRBV18 to TRBJ1-2; the match to TRBD1 covers 8 bases. Per the germline V gene, CDR1 is KGHSH and CDR2 is LQKENI. The CDR3 is 15 residues long. V gave up 3 bases and J gave up 8 bases; unmatched junction bases: 11. In DNA form, the CDR3 reads TGTGCCAGCTCACCCGACAGGGGAGAAGGATCCGGCTACACCTTC. Its protein product is CASSPDRGEGSGYTF.

The rearrangement joins TRBV7-9 to TRBJ2-5; 8 bases match TRBD2. V shed 5 bases and J 2 bases; nucleotides not matched to a gene: 7. The CDR3 spans 15 residues. Germline V CDR1 and CDR2: SEHNR, FQNEAQ (reference sequence). The chain's CDR3 is CASSPGTGGQETQYF. CDR3 in DNA: TGTGCCAGCAGCCCAGGGACGGGAGGGCAAGAGACCCAGTACTTC.

CDR3 sequence: CASSPQGRANTEAFF. DNA for the CDR3: TGTGCCAGCAGTCCCCAGGGGAGGGCCAACACTGAAGCTTTCTTT. The chain carries TRBV6-5 and TRBJ1-1; D may be TRBD1 (6 bases). The CDR3 is made up of 15 amino acids. Germline CDR1 is MNHEY and CDR2 is SVGAGI. Between the trimmed V and J ends, which lost 5 bases and 2 bases, there was a span of 15 bases.

The rearrangement links TRBV18 to TRBJ2-7, with 7 bases aligning to TRBD2. The CDR3 is 16 residues long. The germline V gene encodes CDR1 KGHSH and CDR2 LQKENI. V lost 3 bases and J lost 0; bases outside the gene matches: 8. The CDR3 loop reads CASSPSSGRSSYEQYF. CDR3 DNA: TGTGCCAGCTCACCCTCTAGCGGAAGGAGCTCCTACGAGCAGTACTTC.

This chain connects TRBV29-1 to TRBJ2-7; D might be TRBD1 or TRBD2, each matching 6 bases. Germline lookup yields CDR1 SQVTM and CDR2 ANQGSEA. This CDR3 is 13 amino acids long. Trimming pared 6 bases from V and 4 bases from J, leaving 16 bases between. The CDR3 loop reads CSVGGPPSYEQYF. The CDR3, as DNA: TGCAGCGTGGGGGGCCCCCCAAGTTACGAGCAGTACTTC.

The table lists this clonotype with a few counts. The rearrangement links TRBV27 to TRBJ1-4; the match to TRBD1 covers 9 bases. Trimming at V came to 6 bases and at J to 4 bases, leaving 9 bases not matched to a gene. The germline gives CDR1 MNHEY, CDR2 SMNVEV (reference sequence). CDR3 length equals 16 residues. The DNA of the CDR3 is TGTGCCAGCAGGTTCGGACAGGGGCAGAGTAATGAAAAACTGTTTTTT. This sequence encodes CASRFGQGQSNEKLFF.

The chain uses TRBV4-3 and TRBJ1-2; D ambiguous. CDR1 is LGHNA, CDR2 YSLEER, per germline. With 0 bases removed from V and 4 bases from J, the gap between germline ends came to 9 bases. CDR3 length: 14 residues. In nucleotides, the CDR3 is TGCGCCAGCAGCCAAGATTACCAGAGCTATGGCTACACCTTC. This codes for CASSQDYQSYGYTF.

J is TRBJ2-2 and V is TRBV12-3 or TRBV12-4, with 7 bases aligning to TRBD2. Trimming removed 5 bases from V and 5 bases from J; junction bases left unmatched: 11. This CDR3 comprises 16 residues. DNA of the CDR3: TGTGCCAGCAGTAACCGGGGGAGGGGCACGACCGGGGAGCTGTTTTTT. Amino acids: CASSNRGRGTTGELFF.

This clonotype was observed a few times. The rearrangement links TRBV6-2 or TRBV6-3 to TRBJ1-1; perhaps TRBD1 as D (5 bases). The V gene's germline CDR1 is MNHEY and CDR2 SVGEGT. This CDR3 has 14 residues. Trimming pared 5 bases from V and 4 bases from J, leaving 14 bases between. The CDR3 spells CASSKNLGGTEAFF. In nucleotides, the CDR3 is TGTGCCAGCAGTAAGAACCTGGGGGGCACTGAAGCTTTCTTT.

The rearrangement joins TRBV6-2 or TRBV6-3 to TRBJ2-1, with TRBD1 matching 10 bases. The V segment lost 6 bases and the J segment 1 base; nucleotides outside the gene matches: 0. The CDR3 runs to 14 residues. Per the germline V gene, CDR1 is MNHEY and CDR2 is SVGEGT. The CDR3 DNA reads TGTGCCAGCAGGGGACAGGGGTCCTACAATGAGCAGTTCTTC. It codes for CASRGQGSYNEQFF.

The sample holds a few counts of this clonotype. The chain is built from TRBV6-6 and TRBJ1-5; TRBD1 might be the D (6 bases). Germline V gene lookup returns CDR1 MNHNY and CDR2 SVGAGI (reference sequence). V lost 8 bases and J lost 7, with 12 bases in between. The CDR3 runs 12 residues. The CDR3 region is CASEQGEQPQHF. The CDR3 DNA reads as TGTGCCAGCGAACAGGGCGAGCAGCCCCAGCATTTT.

This clonotype was counted ten times or more. This chain connects TRBV20-1 to TRBJ1-1; TRBD1 matches at 7 bases. CDR1 and CDR2 (germline): DFQATT, SNEGSKA (reference sequence). The CDR3 loop spans 14 amino acids. The V segment lost 6 bases and the J segment 4 bases; nucleotides outside the gene matches: 11. CDR3 DNA: TGCAGTGCAGGGTCCGACAGGGAAGGCACTGAAGCTTTCTTT. Amino acids: CSAGSDREGTEAFF.

The chain uses TRBV20-1 and TRBJ2-7; 11 bases agree with TRBD1. V lost 1 base to trimming and J lost 2 bases; unmatched junction nucleotides: 4. This CDR3 contains 15 residues. Germline V lookup: CDR1 DFQATT, CDR2 SNEGSKA (reference sequence). The CDR3 is CSARVPGQGAYEQYF. In nucleotides, the CDR3 is TGCAGTGCTAGAGTACCGGGACAGGGGGCCTACGAGCAGTACTTC.

There are many counts of this clonotype. The chain joins TRBV20-1 to TRBJ2-7; no clear D. Trimming removed 1 base at V and 7 bases at J, with 8 bases between. The CDR3 contains 11 residues. Germline CDR1 DFQATT, CDR2 SNEGSKA (reference sequence). CDR3 nucleotide sequence: TGCAGTGCTAGAGTTAGGAGTGAGCAGTACTTC. This translates into CSARVRSEQYF.

This chain joins TRBV12-3 or TRBV12-4 and TRBJ1-5; no definite D call. The CDR3 is 16 amino acids. Deletions cut 6 bases from V and 2 bases from J, with 17 bases between. The CDR3 DNA reads TGTGCCAGCAGCGCCACCAGCCCTCGGGGCAATCAGCCCCAGCATTTT. It yields the protein CASSATSPRGNQPQHF.

V and J are TRBV12-3 or TRBV12-4 and TRBJ1-1; a weak D match, TRBD1 (6 bases). The CDR3 extends over 12 amino acids. The V and J ends lost 5 bases and 6 bases respectively, with 10 bases between them. The CDR3 DNA follows: TGTGCCAGCAGTAACAGGGTTGCTGAAGCTTTCTTT. The encoded protein is CASSNRVAEAFF.

The rearrangement links TRBV6-1 to TRBJ2-1, with D perhaps being TRBD1 or TRBD2 (7 bases each). The CDR3 has 17 residues. Germline V CDR1 and CDR2: MNHNS, SASEGT. V lost 8 bases and J 8 bases, leaving 28 bases between the germline ends. CDR3 nucleotides: TGTGCCAGCTCGGGACAGTCTGGGCTAGCGGTGAGAGATGAGCAGTTCTTC. Translated: CASSGQSGLAVRDEQFF.

The rearrangement joins TRBV19 to TRBJ2-1, with D possibly TRBD2 on 5 matching bases. Germline V gives CDR1 LNHDA, CDR2 SQIVND (reference sequence). V lost 6 bases and J lost 9, with 9 bases in between. The CDR3 runs to 11 residues. In nucleotides, the CDR3 is TGTGCCAGTAGCCTAGCTGGTGAGCAGTTCTTC. Protein product: CASSLAGEQFF.

This rearrangement joins TRBV7-9 to TRBJ2-3; 7 bases fit TRBD2. This CDR3 has 18 residues. With 6 bases clipped from V and 2 bases from J, the junction kept 17 bases outside the gene matches. Germline V CDR1 and CDR2: SEHNR, FQNEAQ (reference sequence). The DNA of the CDR3 is TGTGCCAGCAGGAATATCGGTGGTAGCGGGCCGATCACAGATACGCAGTATTTT. It encodes CASRNIGGSGPITDTQYF.

About this clonotype: A much larger clone differs from this one at a single base, so this may be a read error. The J gene is TRBJ2-1, the V gene TRBV12-3 or TRBV12-4, with 11 bases that match TRBD2. The CDR3 spans 14 residues. After removal of 7 bases from V and 7 bases from J, the junction contained 6 bases not matched to a gene. The CDR3 DNA reads TGTGCCAGCACCTGGGGGACTAGCGGAAATGAGCAGTTCTTC. Amino acids: CASTWGTSGNEQFF.